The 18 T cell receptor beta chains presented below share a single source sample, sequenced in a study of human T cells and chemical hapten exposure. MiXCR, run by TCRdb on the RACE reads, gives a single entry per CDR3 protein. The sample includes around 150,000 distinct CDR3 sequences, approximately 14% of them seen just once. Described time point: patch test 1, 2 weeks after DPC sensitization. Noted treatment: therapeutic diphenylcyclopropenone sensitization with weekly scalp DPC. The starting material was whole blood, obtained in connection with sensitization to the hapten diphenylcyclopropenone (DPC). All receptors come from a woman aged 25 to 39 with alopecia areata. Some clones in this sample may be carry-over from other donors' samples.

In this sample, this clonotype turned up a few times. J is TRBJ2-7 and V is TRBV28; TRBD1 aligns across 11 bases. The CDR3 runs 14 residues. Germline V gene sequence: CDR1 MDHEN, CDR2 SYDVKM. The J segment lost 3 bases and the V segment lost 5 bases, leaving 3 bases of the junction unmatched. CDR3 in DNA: TGTGCCAGCAGTACCGGGACAGGGGGCTACGAGCAGTACTTC. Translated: CASSTGTGGYEQYF.

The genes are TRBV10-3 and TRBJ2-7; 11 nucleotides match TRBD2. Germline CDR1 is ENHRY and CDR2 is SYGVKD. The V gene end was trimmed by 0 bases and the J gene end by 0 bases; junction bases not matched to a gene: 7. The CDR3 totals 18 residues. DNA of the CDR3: TGTGCCATCAGTGAGTCGACGGGACTAGCGGACCCCTCCTACGAGCAGTACTTC. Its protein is CAISESTGLADPSYEQYF.

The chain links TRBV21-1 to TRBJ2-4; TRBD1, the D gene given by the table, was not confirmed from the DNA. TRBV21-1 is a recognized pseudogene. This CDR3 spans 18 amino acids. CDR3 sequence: CASSKVVDSDRAKNIQYF. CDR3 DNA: TGTGCCAGCAGCAAAGTTGTGGACAGTGACCGAGCCAAAAACATTCAGTACTTC.

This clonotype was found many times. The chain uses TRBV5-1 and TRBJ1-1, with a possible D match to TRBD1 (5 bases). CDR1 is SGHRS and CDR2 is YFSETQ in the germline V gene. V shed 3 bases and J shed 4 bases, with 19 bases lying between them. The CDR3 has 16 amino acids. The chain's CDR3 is CASSSSWTGDSTEAFF. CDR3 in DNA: TGCGCCAGCAGCTCCAGTTGGACGGGGGATAGCACTGAAGCTTTCTTT.

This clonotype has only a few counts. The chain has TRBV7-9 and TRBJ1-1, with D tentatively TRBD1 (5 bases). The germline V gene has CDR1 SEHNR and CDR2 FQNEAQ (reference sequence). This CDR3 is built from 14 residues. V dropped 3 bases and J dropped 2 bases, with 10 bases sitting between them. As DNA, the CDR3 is TGTGCCAGCAGCTTCCCAGGGCCTAACACTGAAGCTTTCTTT. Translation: CASSFPGPNTEAFF.

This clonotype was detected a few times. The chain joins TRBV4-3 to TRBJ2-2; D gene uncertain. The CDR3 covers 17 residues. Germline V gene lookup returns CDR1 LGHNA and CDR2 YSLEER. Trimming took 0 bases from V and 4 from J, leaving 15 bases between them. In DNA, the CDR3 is TGCGCCAGCAGCCAAGATGTCCTCTATCGGATCACCGGGGAGCTGTTTTTT. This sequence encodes CASSQDVLYRITGELFF.

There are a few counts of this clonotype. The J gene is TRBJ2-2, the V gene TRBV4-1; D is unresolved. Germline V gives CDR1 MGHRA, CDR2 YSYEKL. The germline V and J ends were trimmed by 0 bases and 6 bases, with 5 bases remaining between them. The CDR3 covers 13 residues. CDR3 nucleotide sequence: TGCGCCAGCAGCCAAGATCAACCCGGGGAGCTGTTTTTT. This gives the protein CASSQDQPGELFF.

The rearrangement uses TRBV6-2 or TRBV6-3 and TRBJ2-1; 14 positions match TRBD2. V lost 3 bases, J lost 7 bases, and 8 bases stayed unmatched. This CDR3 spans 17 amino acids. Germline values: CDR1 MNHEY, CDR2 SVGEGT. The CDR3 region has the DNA TGTGCCAGCAGTTATGGGACTAGCGGGAGATGGGAGAATGAGCAGTTCTTC. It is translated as CASSYGTSGRWENEQFF.

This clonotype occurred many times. The CDR3 region has the DNA TGCAGCGTGCCCCGGGGACTAGCGGGAGTGGAGCAGTTCTTC. Encoded protein: CSVPRGLAGVEQFF. The rearrangement joins TRBV29-1 to TRBJ2-1, with 14 positions matching TRBD2. From germline, CDR1 is SQVTM and CDR2 ANQGSEA. V dropped 6 bases and J dropped 10; count of bases not matched to a gene: 8. This CDR3 has 14 amino acids.

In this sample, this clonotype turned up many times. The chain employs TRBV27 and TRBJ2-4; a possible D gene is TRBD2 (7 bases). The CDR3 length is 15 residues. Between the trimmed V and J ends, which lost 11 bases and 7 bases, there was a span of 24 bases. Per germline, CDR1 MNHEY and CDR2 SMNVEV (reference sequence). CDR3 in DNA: TGTGCCTCCACGGAACGCGGGGGCGGTAGGAACATTCAGTACTTC. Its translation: CASTERGGGRNIQYF.

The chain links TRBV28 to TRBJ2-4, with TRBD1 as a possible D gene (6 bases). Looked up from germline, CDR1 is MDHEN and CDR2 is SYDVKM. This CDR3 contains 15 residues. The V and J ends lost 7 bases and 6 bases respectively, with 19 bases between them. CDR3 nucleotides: TGTGCCAGCACCTTGGACCAGGGGCAGGGAAACATTCAGTACTTC. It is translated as CASTLDQGQGNIQYF.

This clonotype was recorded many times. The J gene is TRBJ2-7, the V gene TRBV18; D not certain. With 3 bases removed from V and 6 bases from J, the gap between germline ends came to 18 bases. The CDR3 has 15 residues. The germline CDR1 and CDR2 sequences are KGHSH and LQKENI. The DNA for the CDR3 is TGTGCCAGCTCACCGAGTATTCATACCCAAGGCGAGCAGTACTTC. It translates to CASSPSIHTQGEQYF.

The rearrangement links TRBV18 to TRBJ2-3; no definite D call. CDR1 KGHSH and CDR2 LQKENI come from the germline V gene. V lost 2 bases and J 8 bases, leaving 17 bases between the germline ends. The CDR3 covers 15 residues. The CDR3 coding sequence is TGTGCCAGCTCACCAGATTCAGTCCCCAGTGGTACGCAGTATTTT. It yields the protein CASSPDSVPSGTQYF.

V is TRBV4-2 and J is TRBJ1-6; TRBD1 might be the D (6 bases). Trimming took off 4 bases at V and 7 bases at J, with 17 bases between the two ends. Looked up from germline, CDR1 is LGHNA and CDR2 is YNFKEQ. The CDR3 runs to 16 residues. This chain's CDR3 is CASSRSQGKSNSPLHF. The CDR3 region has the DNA TGTGCCAGCAGCCGGTCACAGGGAAAGTCCAATTCACCCCTCCACTTT.

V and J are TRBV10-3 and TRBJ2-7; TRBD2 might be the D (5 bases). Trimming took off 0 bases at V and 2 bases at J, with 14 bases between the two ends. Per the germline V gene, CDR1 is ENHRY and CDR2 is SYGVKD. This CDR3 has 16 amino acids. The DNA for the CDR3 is TGTGCCATCAGTGAGTCGTTGGACCTAGCAACCTACGAGCAGTACTTC. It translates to CAISESLDLATYEQYF.

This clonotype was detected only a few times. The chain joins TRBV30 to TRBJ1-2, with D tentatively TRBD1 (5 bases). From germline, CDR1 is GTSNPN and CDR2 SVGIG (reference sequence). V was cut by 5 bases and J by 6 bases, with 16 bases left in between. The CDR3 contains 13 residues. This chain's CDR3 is CAWGSHLGHGYTF. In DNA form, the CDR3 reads TGTGCCTGGGGCAGTCACCTGGGACATGGCTACACCTTC.

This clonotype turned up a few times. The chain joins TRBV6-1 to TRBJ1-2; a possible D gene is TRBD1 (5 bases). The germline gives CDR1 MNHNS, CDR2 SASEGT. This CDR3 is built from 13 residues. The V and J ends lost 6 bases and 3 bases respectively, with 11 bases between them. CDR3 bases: TGTGCCAGCAGCACCCAGGGCTACTATGGCTACACCTTC. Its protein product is CASSTQGYYGYTF.

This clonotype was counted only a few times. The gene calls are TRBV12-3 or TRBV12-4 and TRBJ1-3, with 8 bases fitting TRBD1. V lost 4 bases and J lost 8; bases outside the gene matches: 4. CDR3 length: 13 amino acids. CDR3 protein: CASSSLQGDTIYF. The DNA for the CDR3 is TGTGCCAGCAGTTCACTACAGGGGGACACCATATATTTT.